The 12 T cell receptor beta chains in this list originate from one sample, sequenced in a study of blood T cell repertoires in COVID-19. TCRdb's table, derived via immunoSEQ multiplex PCR, lists solely in-frame clones and lacks some. The repertoire holds nearly 250,000 clones, with roughly 88% as singletons. Sequenced material: PBMCs or T cells enriched from blood (not recorded which). The receptor set was obtained from a woman aged 45 to 65 who had recovered from COVID-19.

This rearrangement joins TRBV27 to TRBJ2-5; 8 nucleotides line up with TRBD1. Germline V gives CDR1 MNHEY, CDR2 SMNVEV (reference sequence). V dropped 0 bases and J dropped 3; count of bases not matched to a gene: 3. The CDR3 sequence is 15 residues long. The CDR3 sequence is CASSLSGTGKETQYF. The CDR3 DNA is TGTGCCAGCAGTTTATCCGGGACAGGAAAAGAGACCCAGTACTTC.

CDR3 DNA: TGTGCCATCAGTGAGTCGAACGGGGGAGGGACTGAAGCTTTCTTT. Translating gives CAISESNGGGTEAFF. The V and J genes are TRBV10-3 and TRBJ1-1; possibly TRBD1 for D (5 bases). The V end was cut by 0 bases, the J end by 5 bases, with 13 bases between. Looked up from germline, CDR1 is ENHRY and CDR2 is SYGVKD. The CDR3 loop spans 15 amino acids.

In the case of this clone: Other DNA sequences in this specimen translate into the identical CDR3. The chain employs TRBV19 and TRBJ1-5; 10 bases align to TRBD1. The germline V gene encodes CDR1 LNHDA and CDR2 SQIVND (reference sequence). The CDR3 is 16 amino acids. With V trimmed by 2 bases and J by 4 bases, 5 bases remained unmatched. CDR3 DNA: TGTGCCAGTAGTATAAGGGACAGGGGCTGGAATCAGCCCCAGCATTTT. Translation gives CASSIRDRGWNQPQHF.

V and J are TRBV9 and TRBJ2-1; 7 nucleotides match TRBD2. The junction had 14 bases not matched to a gene; V was cut back by 2 bases and J by 6 bases. Per germline, CDR1 SGDLS and CDR2 YYNGEE. The CDR3 has 17 amino acids. In DNA, the CDR3 is TGTGCCAGCAGCGTGTCAATATCGGGAGGCGACTCCAATGAGCAGTTCTTC. As protein: CASSVSISGGDSNEQFF. Together with reference TRBV9 and TRBJ2-1, the CDR3 gives the full variable domain: DSGVTQTPKHLITATGQRVTLRCSPRSGDLSVYWYQQSLDQGLQFLIQYYNGEERAKGNILERFSAQQFPDLHSELNLSSLELGDSALYFCASSVSISGGDSNEQFFGPGTRLTVL.

The sample holds many counts of this clone. This chain joins TRBV7-3 and TRBJ1-2; 7 nucleotides align to TRBD1. Germline-derived CDR1 and CDR2 are SGHTA and FQGTGA. The length of the CDR3 is 13 residues. The J segment lost 7 bases and the V segment lost 1 base, leaving 3 bases of the junction unmatched. The CDR3 loop is CASSLNRGGGYTF. As DNA, the CDR3 is TGTGCCAGCAGCTTAAACAGGGGCGGTGGCTACACCTTC.

This chain joins TRBV7-6 and TRBJ2-1; the match to TRBD2 covers 16 bases. Germline-derived CDR1 and CDR2 are SGHVS and FNYEAQ. The CDR3 has 18 amino acids. The trim removed 5 bases at V and 6 bases at J, leaving 10 bases unmatched. Here the CDR3 DNA reads TGTGCCAGCAGCAGTAGAGGGACTAGCGGGGGGGCCAGCAATGAGCAGTTCTTC. Its protein product is CASSSRGTSGGASNEQFF.

The chain links TRBV30 to TRBJ1-2; D not resolved. Germline lookup yields CDR1 GTSNPN and CDR2 SVGIG (reference sequence). With 1 base removed from V and 7 bases from J, the gap between germline ends came to 13 bases. CDR3 length equals 13 residues. The CDR3 here is CAWSARLSSGYTF. In DNA, the CDR3 is TGTGCCTGGAGTGCCAGGCTCTCGAGTGGCTACACCTTC.

The chain couples TRBV3-1 (or the pseudogene TRBV3-2) to TRBJ2-1; TRBD2 matches at 10 bases. This CDR3 spans 17 amino acids. Germline V gene sequence: CDR1 LGHDT, CDR2 YNNKEL (reference sequence). The V gene end was trimmed by 6 bases and the J gene end by 5 bases; junction bases not matched to a gene: 13. The CDR3 loop is CASSRPSGRIRNNEQFF. The CDR3 bases are TGTGCCAGCAGTCGCCCTAGCGGGAGAATAAGGAACAATGAGCAGTTCTTC.

The chain joins TRBV19 to TRBJ2-2; TRBD1 matches 8 bases. The CDR3 loop spans 17 amino acids. CDR1 is LNHDA, CDR2 SQIVND, per germline (reference sequence). Trimming at V came to 0 bases and at J to 7 bases, leaving 10 bases not matched to a gene. CDR3 amino acids: CASSIDLFGQGHGELFF. The CDR3 DNA reads as TGTGCCAGTAGTATAGATCTTTTTGGACAGGGCCACGGGGAGCTGTTTTTT.

In this sample, this clone turned up a few times. V and J are TRBV2 and TRBJ1-2; no clear D gene. The CDR3 is 13 residues long. Germline V gene data show CDR1 as SNHLY and CDR2 as FYNNEI. V was trimmed by 3 bases and J by 4 bases, leaving 9 bases between them. CDR3 residues: CASSENQAYGYTF. CDR3 coding DNA: TGTGCCAGCAGTGAGAACCAAGCCTATGGCTACACCTTC.

This clone was counted a single time. J is TRBJ2-2 and V is TRBV30; 9 positions agree with TRBD1. Looked up from germline, CDR1 is GTSNPN and CDR2 is SVGIG (reference sequence). The CDR3 sequence is 18 residues long. J lost 3 bases, V lost 5 bases, and 16 bases had no gene match. CDR3 coding DNA: TGTGCCTGGGGGGGGACAGGGTACTTTTTCTTCCACACCGGGGAGCTGTTTTTT. Translated, it gives CAWGGTGYFFFHTGELFF.

The CDR3 is CAWSYSNQPQHF. The CDR3 nucleotides read TGTGCCTGGAGCTATAGCAATCAGCCCCAGCATTTT. V is TRBV30 and J is TRBJ1-5, with D hard to call. Germline V gene sequence: CDR1 GTSNPN, CDR2 SVGIG (reference sequence). This CDR3 contains 12 residues. Deletions cut 3 bases from V and 0 bases from J, with 3 bases between.